The clone carrying this TCR beta chain came up a few times. Its matching antigen is unknown. This entry belongs to a study of T cell responses to AZD1222 COVID-19 vaccine. Across the study: The analysis combined second doses at about 4 or about 12 weeks.

General observations from the study: Nearly half of spike-specific TCRs reportedly target unmutated variant regions.

In germline, CDR1 is SSHAT, CDR2 FNYEAQ (reference sequence). Trimming removed 5 bases at V and 4 bases at J, with 15 bases between. CDR3 length equals 15 residues. Clones were sequenced by immunoSEQ multiplex PCR, and TCRdb holds only the in-frame ones, with some missing. The sample lists tens of thousands of clones, roughly 90% occurring once. The sequence derives from an adult in good health. The chain joins TRBV7-7 to TRBJ2-1, with D possibly being TRBD2 (6 bases). Sequencing was performed on peripheral blood, taken on day 0 of AZD1222 vaccination. The CDR3, as DNA: TGTGCCAGCAGCCCCTCCTTCGCGGGATACAATGAGCAGTTCTTC. Protein product: CASSPSFAGYNEQFF.